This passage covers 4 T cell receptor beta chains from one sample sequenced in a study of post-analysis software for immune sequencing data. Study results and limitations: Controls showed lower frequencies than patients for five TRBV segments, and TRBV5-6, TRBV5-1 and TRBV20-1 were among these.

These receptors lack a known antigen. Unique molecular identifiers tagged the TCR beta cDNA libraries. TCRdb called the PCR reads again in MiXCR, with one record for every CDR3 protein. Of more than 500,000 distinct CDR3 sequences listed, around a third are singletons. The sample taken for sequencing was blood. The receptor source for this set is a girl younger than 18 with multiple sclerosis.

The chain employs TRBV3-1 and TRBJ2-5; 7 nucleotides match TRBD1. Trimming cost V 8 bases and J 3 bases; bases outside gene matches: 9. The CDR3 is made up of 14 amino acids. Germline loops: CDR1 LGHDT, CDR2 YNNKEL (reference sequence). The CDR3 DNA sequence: TGTGCCAGCGCCTATTTTGGGACAGAAGAGACCCAGTACTTC. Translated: CASAYFGTEETQYF.

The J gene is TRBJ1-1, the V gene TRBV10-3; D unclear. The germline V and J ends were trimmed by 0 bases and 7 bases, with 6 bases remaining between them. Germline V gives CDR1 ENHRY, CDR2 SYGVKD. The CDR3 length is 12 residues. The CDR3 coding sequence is TGTGCCATCAGTGAGTCTGGAGATGAAGCTTTCTTT. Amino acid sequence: CAISESGDEAFF.

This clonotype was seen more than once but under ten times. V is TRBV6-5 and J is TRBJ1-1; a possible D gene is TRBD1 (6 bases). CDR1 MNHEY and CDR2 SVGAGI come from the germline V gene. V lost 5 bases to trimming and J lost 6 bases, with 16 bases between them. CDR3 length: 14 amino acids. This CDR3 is CASSPRPGDAEAFF. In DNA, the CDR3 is TGTGCCAGCAGTCCTCGTCCAGGGGACGCTGAAGCTTTCTTT.

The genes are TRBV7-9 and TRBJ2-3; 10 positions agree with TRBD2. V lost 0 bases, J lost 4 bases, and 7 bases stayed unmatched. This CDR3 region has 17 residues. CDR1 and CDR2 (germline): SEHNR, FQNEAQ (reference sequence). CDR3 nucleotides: TGTGCCAGCAGCTTAGCCGAAGCGGGGGGGCCCGCAGATACGCAGTATTTT. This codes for CASSLAEAGGPADTQYF.